This T cell receptor beta chain was found in a study of shared clonotypes between healthy human individuals. CDR1 SEHNR and CDR2 FQNEAQ come from the germline V gene (reference sequence). The J segment lost 5 bases and the V segment lost 1 base, leaving 4 bases of the junction unmatched. The CDR3 consists of 15 residues. Repertoires were generated with immunoSEQ multiplex PCR, while TCRdb's copy carries only in-frame clones and drops some. The table records 2 million to 2.5 million clones, approximately 94% of them present only once. The material sequenced was naive CD4+ T cells sorted from blood. Subset noted: CD45RA+ positively selected. This TCR came from a man aged 18 to 35 in good health. V usage is TRBV7-9 and J usage is TRBJ2-2, with 7 nucleotides matching TRBD2. CDR3 region: CASSLVPSGTGELFF. The CDR3 DNA reads as TGTGCCAGCAGCTTAGTACCTAGCGGAACCGGGGAGCTGTTTTTT. Complete variable domain (other parts from reference TRBV7-9 and TRBJ2-2): DTGVSQNPRHKITKRGQNVTFRCDPISEHNRLYWYRQTLGQGPEFLTYFQNEAQLEKSRLLSDRFSAERPKGSFSTLEIQRTEQGDSAMYLCASSLVPSGTGELFFGEGSRLTVL.